This T cell receptor (beta chain) stems from a study of blood T cells in healthy people across ages. This CDR3 is 15 amino acids long. The germline V gene has CDR1 SGHTA and CDR2 FQGNSA. The V gene lost 2 bases and the J gene lost 6 bases, with 13 bases spanning the gap. The use of a sample-barcoded 5' primer and a J-beta primer mix characterized a second PCR of roughly 6 to 12 cycles. TCRdb independently ran MiXCR on the 5' RACE reads; one entry per CDR3 protein. The sample contains about 1.8 million distinct CDR3 sequences, 49% of which appear only once. This receptor was obtained from a middle-aged woman in good health. The sequenced sample was blood. The chain joins TRBV7-2 to TRBJ1-4; D gene uncertain. Here the CDR3 DNA reads TGTGCCAGCAGCTTATTTGGGTCGCCGGATGAAAAACTGTTTTTT. Translated, it gives CASSLFGSPDEKLFF.